This TCR beta chain was sequenced for a study of Graves' ophthalmopathy and Graves' hyperthyroidism. Amplified TCR beta CDR3 regions were obtained using RNA transcripts as template. Second-round multiplex PCR came after first-round RT-PCR with HTBI primers. Each CDR3 protein is one row after TCRdb ran MiXCR on the multiplex PCR reads. The table records roughly 1.1 million distinct CDR3 sequences, about two fifths of them present only once. Newly diagnosed hyperthyroidism donors, aged 18 to 65, duration under 2 months. Details on this clonotype: The antigen remains unidentified.

Study-wide points: The model predicted progression of ophthalmopathy with a sensitivity of about 68%, and its specificity was roughly 77%.

Germline V gene data show CDR1 as SQVTM and CDR2 as ANQGSEA. The CDR3 runs 13 residues. Trimming took off 4 bases at V and 3 bases at J, with 13 bases between the two ends. Sequencing was done on a sample of peripheral blood or thyroid tissue (not recorded which). This rearrangement joins TRBV29-1 to TRBJ2-7; D may be TRBD1 (6 bases). This clonotype was obtained from an adult man with Graves' hyperthyroidism. CDR3 coding DNA: TGCAGCGTTGTGGGTGGCAGGGGCTACGAGCAGTACTTC. It specifies CSVVGGRGYEQYF.